Listed here are 23 T cell receptor beta chains from one sample, sequenced in a study of blood T cell repertoires in COVID-19. The table came from immunoSEQ multiplex PCR; TCRdb's copy has only in-frame clones and leaves some out. The table shows roughly 130,000 clones, with 70% to 85% occurring only once. The sequenced material came from PBMCs or T cells enriched from blood (not recorded which). These receptors came from a man aged 50 to 59 who had recovered from COVID-19.

The V gene is TRBV10-3, the J gene TRBJ1-5; tentatively, D is TRBD1 (5 bases). V lost 3 bases to trimming and J lost 2 bases, with 8 bases between them. This CDR3 is 14 amino acids long. Germline lookup yields CDR1 ENHRY and CDR2 SYGVKD. As DNA, the CDR3 is TGTGCCATCAGTGATAGGGGCGGCAATCAGCCCCAGCATTTT. The encoded protein is CAISDRGGNQPQHF.

The V call is TRBV6-2 or TRBV6-3, the J call TRBJ1-5; no definite D call. The CDR3 runs to 13 residues. The germline V gene has CDR1 MNHEY and CDR2 SVGEGT. The V end was cut by 0 bases, the J end by 4 bases, with 4 bases between. The CDR3 DNA reads TGTGCCAGCAGTTACTCCTCGAATCAGCCCCAGCATTTT. It yields the protein CASSYSSNQPQHF.

The chain has TRBV27 and TRBJ2-3, with 12 bases matching TRBD2. The V and J ends lost 5 bases and 5 bases, in that order; junction bases with no gene match: 5. Germline loops: CDR1 MNHEY, CDR2 SMNVEV (reference sequence). The CDR3 consists of 15 residues. In DNA form, the CDR3 reads TGTGCCAGCAGTCCACTAGCGGGGGGAAAAGATACGCAGTATTTT. Translation: CASSPLAGGKDTQYF.

The chain has TRBV3-1 (or the pseudogene TRBV3-2) and TRBJ1-5, with D maybe TRBD1 (6 bases). The CDR3 has 15 residues. Germline V gives CDR1 LGHDT, CDR2 YNNKEL (reference sequence). V was cut by 0 bases and J by 2 bases, with 8 bases left in between. The CDR3 DNA follows: TGTGCCAGCAGCCAAGATCCAGGGGGCAATCAGCCCCAGCATTTT. Amino acid sequence: CASSQDPGGNQPQHF.

V and J are TRBV4-3 and TRBJ2-2, with 8 bases fitting TRBD1. The V segment lost 1 base and the J segment 1 base; nucleotides outside the gene matches: 5. Germline V gives CDR1 LGHNA, CDR2 YSLEER. This CDR3 is built from 17 residues. As DNA, the CDR3 is TGCGCCAGCAGCCAAGTCCACAGGGGGGTGAACACCGGGGAGCTGTTTTTT. Protein sequence: CASSQVHRGVNTGELFF.

The rearrangement links TRBV5-8 to TRBJ2-7, with D perhaps matching TRBD1 (6 bases). V was shortened by 5 bases and J by 0 bases, with 12 bases between the two germline ends. This CDR3 region has 14 residues. Germline lookup yields CDR1 SGHTS and CDR2 YDEGEE. The CDR3 region is CASSMRGGSYEQYF. In DNA form, the CDR3 reads TGTGCCAGCAGTATGAGAGGGGGCTCCTACGAGCAGTACTTC.

The count of this clone is one. The CDR3 region is CASSVAPGALTF. The CDR3 DNA sequence: TGTGCCAGCAGCGTAGCCCCAGGTGCCCTGACTTTC. The chain carries TRBV9 and TRBJ2-6; no clear D gene. This CDR3 spans 12 amino acids. V gave up 0 bases and J gave up 15 bases, with 10 bases separating them. CDR1 is SGDLS and CDR2 is YYNGEE in the germline V gene.

The gene calls are TRBV7-3 and TRBJ2-1; tentatively, D is TRBD2 (7 bases). V lost 5 bases to trimming and J lost 0 bases, with 14 bases between them. Germline CDR1 SGHTA, CDR2 FQGTGA. This CDR3 region has 16 residues. CDR3 region: CASSMRGGGSYNEQFF. Written as DNA, the CDR3 is TGTGCCAGCAGCATGCGCGGGGGCGGCTCCTACAATGAGCAGTTCTTC. Combining the CDR3 with reference TRBV7-3 and TRBJ2-1 gives the whole variable domain GAGVSQTPSNKVTEKGKYVELRCDPISGHTALYWYRQSLGQGPEFLIYFQGTGAADDSGLPNDRFFAVRPEGSVSTLKIQRTERGDSAVYLCASSMRGGGSYNEQFFGPGTRLTVL.

The chain has TRBV5-5 and TRBJ1-5; D is unresolved. The CDR3 extends over 19 amino acids. The germline gives CDR1 SGHKS, CDR2 YYEKEE (reference sequence). V shed 4 bases and J shed 0 bases, with 23 bases lying between them. CDR3 sequence: CASSPRPDREGYSNQPQHF. DNA of the CDR3: TGTGCCAGCAGCCCCCGCCCTGACCGGGAGGGATATAGCAATCAGCCCCAGCATTTT. Variable domain in full (rest from reference TRBV5-5 and TRBJ1-5): DAGVTQSPTHLIKTRGQQVTLRCSPISGHKSVSWYQQVLGQGPQFIFQYYEKEERGRGNFPDRFSARQFPNYSSELNVNALLLGDSALYLCASSPRPDREGYSNQPQHFGDGTRLSIL.

The chain carries TRBV28 and TRBJ1-6; 8 bases align to TRBD1. CDR3 length: 16 residues. The germline V gene has CDR1 MDHEN and CDR2 SYDVKM. Trimming took 7 bases from V and 8 from J; bases not matched to a gene: 13. In nucleotides, the CDR3 is TGTGCCAGCATCCGAGACGAAAACAGGGGGTATTCACCCCTCCACTTT. The encoded protein is CASIRDENRGYSPLHF.

This chain links TRBV10-3 with TRBJ1-5; 7 nucleotides agree with TRBD1. V shed 2 bases and J 2 bases; nucleotides not matched to a gene: 3. Germline V gene sequence: CDR1 ENHRY, CDR2 SYGVKD. This CDR3 comprises 15 residues. CDR3 in amino acids: CAISELGTGNQPQHF. CDR3 nucleotide sequence: TGTGCCATCAGTGAGCTTGGGACAGGCAATCAGCCCCAGCATTTT.

This chain joins TRBV30 and TRBJ1-2; 8 nucleotides agree with TRBD1. The germline CDR1 and CDR2 sequences are GTSNPN and SVGIG (reference sequence). The CDR3 is made up of 13 amino acids. V gave up 2 bases and J gave up 3 bases; unmatched junction bases: 2. The CDR3 is CAWSRTGYYGYTF. As DNA, the CDR3 is TGTGCCTGGAGTAGGACAGGGTACTATGGCTACACCTTC.

The J gene is TRBJ1-1, the V gene TRBV16, with no clear D. The CDR3 is made up of 13 amino acids. V was shortened by 2 bases and J by 5 bases, with 9 bases between the two germline ends. CDR1 KGHSY and CDR2 FQNENV come from the germline V gene. The CDR3 loop reads CASSQTIRTEAFF. CDR3 nucleotides: TGTGCCAGCAGCCAAACTATAAGGACTGAAGCTTTCTTT.

The V gene is TRBV2, the J gene TRBJ2-7; TRBD1 agrees at 9 bases. V dropped 4 bases and J dropped 7; count of bases not matched to a gene: 8. Germline-derived CDR1 and CDR2 are SNHLY and FYNNEI. The length of the CDR3 is 14 residues. CDR3: CASSGGTGFGEQYF. The CDR3 nucleotides are TGTGCCAGCAGTGGGGGGACAGGGTTCGGGGAGCAGTACTTC.

The chain is built from TRBV7-3 and TRBJ1-2; 7 bases align to TRBD1. The germline CDR1 and CDR2 sequences are SGHTA and FQGTGA. This CDR3 has 15 amino acids. The trim removed 5 bases at V and 5 bases at J, leaving 11 bases unmatched. The CDR3 reads CASSETPGQPYGYTF. As DNA, the CDR3 is TGTGCCAGCAGCGAAACTCCGGGACAGCCATATGGCTACACCTTC.

The chain employs TRBV5-4 and TRBJ1-1; 7 nucleotides line up with TRBD1. CDR1 is SGHNT, CDR2 YYREEE, per germline (reference sequence). There are 14 residues in the CDR3. Trimming removed 3 bases from V and 3 bases from J; junction bases left unmatched: 5. The CDR3, as DNA: TGTGCCAGCAGCTCCCAGGGGGTGGACACTGAAGCTTTCTTT. Translated, it gives CASSSQGVDTEAFF.

In this sample, this clone turned up a few times. The chain joins TRBV6-4 to TRBJ1-5; the D gene is possibly TRBD1 (5 bases). This CDR3 is 13 amino acids long. V was shortened by 3 bases and J by 7 bases, with 10 bases between the two germline ends. Per germline, CDR1 MRHNA and CDR2 SNTAGT. The CDR3 loop is CASSEGRNQPQHF. The CDR3 DNA follows: TGTGCCAGCAGTGAGGGGCGAAACCAGCCCCAGCATTTT.

V is TRBV9 and J is TRBJ2-7, with TRBD1 as a possible D gene (6 bases). The CDR3 consists of 13 residues. The V gene's germline CDR1 is SGDLS and CDR2 YYNGEE. The V end lost 0 bases, the J end lost 7 bases, and 11 bases lay between the germline ends. The CDR3: CASSVGTEQEQYF. CDR3 coding DNA: TGTGCCAGCAGCGTAGGGACAGAACAAGAGCAGTACTTC.

The J gene is TRBJ2-7, the V gene TRBV5-3; 7 nucleotides line up with TRBD2. TRBV5-3 is an ORF, with its function uncertain. After removal of 10 bases from V and 0 bases from J, the junction contained 10 bases not matched to a gene. The CDR3 totals 14 residues. This CDR3 is CASRGRAYSYEQYF. In nucleotides, the CDR3 is TGTGCCTCTCGGGGGAGGGCATACTCCTACGAGCAGTACTTC.

The rearrangement joins TRBV4-2 to TRBJ2-3; D might be TRBD2 (6 bases). The length of the CDR3 is 13 residues. Germline CDR1 is LGHNA and CDR2 is YNFKEQ. V lost 0 bases, J lost 10 bases, and 11 bases lay in between. The CDR3 here is CASSQEGPGAQYF. CDR3 coding DNA: TGTGCCAGCAGCCAAGAGGGACCGGGAGCGCAGTATTTT.

The count of this clone is one. This rearrangement joins TRBV4-3 to TRBJ2-7; TRBD2 aligns across 8 bases. From germline, CDR1 is LGHNA and CDR2 YSLEER. The length of the CDR3 is 17 residues. V was clipped by 0 bases and J by 1 base; unmatched bases: 8. DNA for the CDR3: TGCGCCAGCAGCCAAGACACCGGGGGGGCCCAGTCCTACGAGCAGTACTTC. Its protein is CASSQDTGGAQSYEQYF.

The genes are TRBV28 and TRBJ2-5; 12 bases match TRBD2. Germline V gene lookup returns CDR1 MDHEN and CDR2 SYDVKM. The CDR3 is 13 residues long. J was trimmed by 4 bases and V by 9 bases; bases with no gene match: 3. The CDR3 loop is CASSTSGGETQYF. DNA for the CDR3: TGTGCCAGTTCGACTAGCGGGGGAGAGACCCAGTACTTC.

V and J are TRBV18 and TRBJ2-5, with D perhaps TRBD2 (7 bases). The V end lost 6 bases, the J end lost 4 bases, and 18 bases lay between the germline ends. Germline V gene data show CDR1 as KGHSH and CDR2 as LQKENI. CDR3 length: 15 amino acids. As DNA, the CDR3 is TGTGCCAGCTCCCAACGGGGGGCCGTTGGAGAGACCCAGTACTTC. This translates into CASSQRGAVGETQYF.